This passage covers 6 T cell receptor beta chains from one sample sequenced in a study of shared clonotypes between healthy human individuals (dated by TCRdb to between 2020 and 2021). CD8 naive samples were CD45RO-negative cells positively selected for CCR7, giving a CD45RA+CCR7+ population that excluded TemRA cells. The library was generated by the immunoSEQ multiplex PCR assay. TCRdb mirrors the immuneACCESS table, restricted to in-frame sequences. Some clones are absent from its copies; in checked studies, under half trace to an unresolved V gene, and the reason for the others is unknown. The sample contains 560,000 or so clones, around 96% of them found a single time. 0.11% of the sample is in the top ten clones. Input material: naive CD8+ T cells sorted from blood. Per the publication, the cell subset or site label means: CD45RA+CCR7+. The receptor set was obtained from a woman in her 30s in good health.

V and J are TRBV30 and TRBJ1-5, with D perhaps matching TRBD1 (5 bases). There are 11 residues in the CDR3. The germline V gene encodes CDR1 GTSNPN and CDR2 SVGIG (reference sequence). With 4 bases removed from V and 11 bases from J, the gap between germline ends came to 12 bases. As DNA, the CDR3 is TGTGCCTGGAAGGGGCGAATAGCCCAGCATTTT. Its translation: CAWKGRIAQHF.

The chain carries TRBV7-3 and TRBJ2-5; D is uncertain. The CDR3 runs to 14 residues. Germline CDR1 and CDR2: SGHTA and FQGTGA. The V and J ends lost 0 bases and 3 bases respectively, with 8 bases between them. Here the CDR3 reads CASSLTGDEETQYF. The CDR3 DNA follows: TGTGCCAGCAGCTTAACGGGCGACGAAGAGACCCAGTACTTC.

V usage is TRBV28 and J usage is TRBJ1-1, with TRBD1 as a possible D gene (5 bases). The V and J ends lost 6 bases and 3 bases respectively, with 20 bases between them. CDR1 MDHEN and CDR2 SYDVKM come from the germline V gene. The CDR3 is made up of 16 amino acids. CDR3 loop: CASSLPGPYVDTEAFF. The CDR3 bases are TGTGCCAGCAGCTTACCGGGGCCTTACGTCGACACTGAAGCTTTCTTT.

J is TRBJ2-7 and V is TRBV10-2; D may be TRBD2 (6 bases). V was trimmed by 2 bases and J by 3 bases, leaving 20 bases between them. The CDR3 is made up of 17 amino acids. CDR1 is WSHSY and CDR2 is SAAADI in the germline V gene. CDR3 protein: CASSEGIPDPGGYEQYF. CDR3 DNA sequence: TGCGCCAGCAGTGAGGGGATACCGGACCCCGGGGGCTACGAGCAGTACTTC.

The CDR3 region has the DNA TGTGCCAGCAGTCGGGGTACTAGCGGTTCCTACGAGCAGTACTTC. It encodes CASSRGTSGSYEQYF. The rearrangement joins TRBV27 to TRBJ2-7; 8 bases align to TRBD2. The germline V gene encodes CDR1 MNHEY and CDR2 SMNVEV (reference sequence). The ends lost 5 bases at V and 1 base at J; junction bases unmatched: 7. The CDR3 loop spans 15 amino acids.

This chain links TRBV4-1 with TRBJ2-7; 8 bases line up with TRBD2. Germline assignment: CDR1 MGHRA and CDR2 YSYEKL. V was pared by 2 bases and J by 6 bases, with 9 bases of the junction left unmatched. The CDR3 contains 15 residues. Here the CDR3 reads CASSQTGTRLGEQYF. The CDR3 DNA reads as TGCGCCAGCAGCCAAACCGGGACTAGATTGGGCGAGCAGTACTTC.